The rows below give T cell receptor beta chains drawn from one sample of a study of blood T cells in healthy people across ages. Via MiXCR, TCRdb re-called the 5' RACE reads, giving one row per CDR3 protein. In the table there are 650,000 to 700,000 distinct CDR3 sequences, 32% of which are singletons. Sequencing was done on a sample of blood. The receptors derive from a woman older than 75 in good health. CDR3s include the opening cysteine and the closing phenylalanine or tryptophan. The D gene is left open where the match is weak. Expanded clones get a size class; other rows say once, few or many, or leave the size out.

J gene | V gene | clone size | D gene | CDR3 DNA | CDR3 protein
TRBJ2-3 | TRBV29-1 | many | - | TGCAGCGTATTGGGCCTGGAGGATGAGGGCCCAGATACGCAGTATTTT | CSVLGLEDEGPDTQYF
TRBJ2-2 | TRBV20-1 | few | - | TGCAGTGCTTCCGGGACCAACACCGGGGAGCTGTTTTTT | CSASGTNTGELFF
TRBJ2-7 | TRBV7-2 | many | - | TGTGCCAGCAGCTTAGCCCCAATCAAATACTACGAGCAGTACTTC | CASSLAPIKYYEQYF
TRBJ1-4 | TRBV5-6 | few | TRBD1 | TGTGCCAGCACCATGGACAGGGAGAAAAAACTGTTTTTT | CASTMDREKKLFF
TRBJ2-7 | TRBV20-1 | many | - | TGCAGTGCTAGGGGGAGGGGGCTCTCCTACGAGCAGTACTTC | CSARGRGLSYEQYF
TRBJ2-7 | TRBV7-9 | - | TRBD2 | TGTGCCAGCAGAGGCGGGAGTGCCCCCTACGAGCAGTACTTC | CASRGGSAPYEQYF
TRBJ1-1 | TRBV20-1 | few | TRBD1 | TGCAGTGCACTGAGACAGGGGCTATCGAACACTGAAGCTTTCTTT | CSALRQGLSNTEAFF
TRBJ2-3 | TRBV18 | - | - | TGTGCCAGCTCAACCGCGCGGGTCCCTAGCACAGATACGCAGTATTTT | CASSTARVPSTDTQYF
TRBJ2-1 | TRBV20-1 | many | TRBD2 | TGCAGTGCCTCCCGACAGGGACTAGCTCTCAATGAGCAGTTCTTC | CSASRQGLALNEQFF
TRBJ2-3 | TRBV7-9 | few | - | TGTGCCAGCAGCCCAGGAGGGACAGCCTGGGATACGCAGTATTTT | CASSPGGTAWDTQYF
TRBJ2-7 | TRBV20-1 | many | - | TGCAGTGCTAGTAAGGTATTCGACTACGAGCAGTACTTC | CSASKVFDYEQYF
TRBJ1-3 | TRBV7-9 | once | - | TGTGCCAGCAGCCCTCCGGGACGCCACTCTGGAAACACCATATATTTT | CASSPPGRHSGNTIYF
TRBJ2-1 | TRBV7-2 | many | - | TGTGCCAGCAGCGAACAGGGCAATGAGCAGTTCTTC | CASSEQGNEQFF
TRBJ2-7 | TRBV7-7 | - | TRBD1 | TGTGCCAGCAGTCCCGACAGGGGACTTAGCCACGAGCAGTACTTC | CASSPDRGLSHEQYF
TRBJ1-4 | TRBV24-1 | few | TRBD1 | TGTGCCACCAGGTCCCGACAGGGCGCAACTAATGAAAAACTGTTTTTT | CATRSRQGATNEKLFF
TRBJ2-3 | TRBV7-2 | many | TRBD2 | TGTGCCAGCAGCCCCGCGGGGGGCACAGATACGCAGTATTTT | CASSPAGGTDTQYF
TRBJ1-5 | TRBV5-1 | - | - | TGCGCCAGCAGCTTGGAGAATACAAGGAATCAGCCCCAGCATTTT | CASSLENTRNQPQHF
TRBJ2-5 | TRBV7-7 | many | - | TGTGCCAGCAGCTTATTTAGCGGCGAGACCCAGTACTTC | CASSLFSGETQYF
TRBJ1-3 | TRBV7-9 | - | - | TGTGCCAGCAGCCCTGAGCGGGGAATGGGAGACACCATATATTTT | CASSPERGMGDTIYF
TRBJ1-5 | TRBV5-1 | many | - | TGCGCCAGCAGCGTCGGCAATCAGCCCCAGCATTTT | CASSVGNQPQHF
TRBJ2-7 | TRBV14 | many | - | TGTGCCAGCAGCCGGCCGGGACAACCAGACGAGCAGTACTTC | CASSRPGQPDEQYF
TRBJ1-2 | TRBV20-1 | few | - | TGCAGTGCTAGGGGCGGGCCAAGACGGGTGGGTGGCTACACCTTC | CSARGGPRRVGGYTF
TRBJ2-3 | TRBV4-1 | many | TRBD2 | TGCGCCAGCAGCCAAGATCCGGAGCGGGGGGGCAACACAGATACGCAGTATTTT | CASSQDPERGGNTDTQYF
TRBJ2-3 | TRBV20-1 | - | - | TGCAGTGCTAGGAGGGGGGACAGTCAGTATTTT | CSARRGDSQYF
TRBJ2-3 | TRBV4-3 | - | - | TGCGCCAGCAGCCAAGAAGTAAGTGGAAGCACAGATACGCAGTATTTT | CASSQEVSGSTDTQYF
TRBJ1-2 | TRBV5-1 | many | TRBD1 | TGCGCCAGCAGCTTGGTGGCGACAGGGGGTTCCTATGGCTACACCTTC | CASSLVATGGSYGYTF
TRBJ2-7 | TRBV20-1 | many | - | TGCAGTGTTTCTCGGGACATTCCTCCCTACGAGCAGTACTTC | CSVSRDIPPYEQYF
TRBJ2-7 | TRBV12-3/TRBV12-4 | many | TRBD2 | TGTGCCAGCAGTTGGGGCGGGGGGATCTACGAGCAGTACTTC | CASSWGGGIYEQYF
TRBJ2-2 | TRBV5-4 | - | TRBD1 | TGTGCCAGCAGCTTACCCGGGACAGCGAACACCGGGGAGCTGTTTTTT | CASSLPGTANTGELFF
TRBJ2-5 | TRBV29-1 | many | TRBD2 | TGCAGCGTTACTTCCGCAGCGGGGGGCCGTGGGGATCAAGAGACCCAGTACTTC | CSVTSAAGGRGDQETQYF
TRBJ2-6 | TRBV9 | - | TRBD1 | TGTGCCAGCACCGCCGGAAGTAGAGCCAGGACAGGGTCTTCTGGGGCCAACGTCCTGACTTTC | CASTAGSRARTGSSGANVLTF
TRBJ1-6 | TRBV2 | many | TRBD1 | TGTGCCAGCAGATTGGGACAGGGGACTTTTGGACCCCTCCACTTT | CASRLGQGTFGPLHF
TRBJ2-7 | TRBV6-5 | many | - | TGTGCCAGCAGTTATGATCCGACAGAGAGGTCCGAGCAGTACTTC | CASSYDPTERSEQYF
TRBJ2-3 | TRBV20-1 | many | TRBD2 | TGCAGTGCTAGAGATGGCGGCAGCGGGGGTGAGACCACAGATACGCAGTATTTT | CSARDGGSGGETTDTQYF
TRBJ2-1 | TRBV5-1 | - | TRBD2 | TGCGCCAGCAGCTTTAGATGGCTAGCGGGGGGCACCCAGGGGGATGAGCAGTTCTTC | CASSFRWLAGGTQGDEQFF
TRBJ2-7 | TRBV7-2 | - | TRBD1 | TGTGCCAGCAGGGCCGGGACAGGCTACGGGGGCGAGCAGTACTTC | CASRAGTGYGGEQYF
TRBJ2-1 | TRBV6-1 | many | - | TGTGCCAGCAGGGCACCAGGGAACTACAATGAGCAGTTCTTC | CASRAPGNYNEQFF
TRBJ1-1 | TRBV20-1 | many | - | TGCAGTGCTAGTGAAGTTGGTGGGGTAGCTGAAGCTTTCTTT | CSASEVGGVAEAFF
TRBJ1-1 | TRBV5-1 | many | - | TGCGCCAGCAGCTTGAGCAGGGGTGGAACTGAAGCTTTCTTT | CASSLSRGGTEAFF
TRBJ2-5 | TRBV10-3 | many | TRBD1 | TGTGCCATCAGTTCTCCCCGGGACAGGGGTTCCGAGACCCAGTACTTC | CAISSPRDRGSETQYF
TRBJ2-2 | TRBV4-1 | few | - | TGCGCCAGCAGCCAAGATCAGGCCGTTCACCGGGAGCTGTTTTTT | CASSQDQAVHRELFF
TRBJ2-3 | TRBV20-1 | many | TRBD2 | TGCAGTGCTGACGGCAGGACTAGCGGGGCCTCTAGCACAGATACGCAGTATTTT | CSADGRTSGASSTDTQYF
TRBJ2-1 | TRBV10-3 | many | - | TGTGCCATCAGTGAGGCCGTACTTAACAATGAGCAGTTCTTC | CAISEAVLNNEQFF
TRBJ1-6 | TRBV30 | - | - | TGTGCCTGGAGGGAAAAGACGGTCAATTCACCCCTCCACTTT | CAWREKTVNSPLHF
TRBJ2-3 | TRBV20-1 | many | - | TGCAGTGCTAGTCCGAGTTTTTACGCAGATACGCAGTATTTT | CSASPSFYADTQYF
TRBJ2-5 | TRBV30 | - | - | TGTGCCTGCCGACTGACCATCCCCAGTAACCAAGAGACCCAGTACTTC | CACRLTIPSNQETQYF
TRBJ2-1 | TRBV7-2 | many | - | TGTGCCAGCAGCTTATTTGGGGGGCGTAATGAGCAGTTCTTC | CASSLFGGRNEQFF
TRBJ2-1 | TRBV27 | many | - | TGTGCCAGCAGTTGGAGTAGGGCTACCTACAATGAGCAGTTCTTC | CASSWSRATYNEQFF
TRBJ2-3 | TRBV6-2/TRBV6-3 | many | TRBD2 | TGTGCCAGCAGTTACCGTAGCGGGGGAAGCACAGATACGCAGTATTTT | CASSYRSGGSTDTQYF
TRBJ2-7 | TRBV7-2 | once | - | TGTGCCAGCAGCTTAGGAGCCGGGGGCAGATACGAGCAGTACTTC | CASSLGAGGRYEQYF
TRBJ2-3 | TRBV4-1 | many | TRBD2 | TGCGCCAGCAGCCAAGAGGGTGCGGGGGTTACAGATACGCAGTATTTT | CASSQEGAGVTDTQYF
TRBJ1-3 | TRBV12-3/TRBV12-4 | - | - | TGTGCCAGCAGTTTAGTCCTACAGGAGGTATATTTT | CASSLVLQEVYF